This TCR beta chain was profiled in a study of beta chain features in type 1 diabetes. Whole-study results and caveats: Significant though moderate, a shortening of TCRB CDR3s appeared in all four CD4+ subsets of Type 1 diabetes patients. At VDJ recombination sites, type 1 diabetes patients had fewer insertions and more deleted nucleotides.

Sorting of CD4+ naive, central memory, regulatory and stem cell-like memory cells was performed via CD45RO/CCR7/CD25/CD127/CD95/CD27. Sorting gave populations that all exceeded 98% purity. Germline V lookup: CDR1 LGHNA, CDR2 YSLEER. The germline V and J ends were trimmed by 4 bases and 9 bases, with 13 bases remaining between them. This CDR3 has 14 amino acids. Expressed TCRB transcripts were sequenced because the isolated RNA had all been reverse transcribed beforehand. The protocol was immunoSEQ multiplex PCR, while the TCRdb copy is restricted to in-frame clones and leaves out a portion. The sample has about 280,000 clones, roughly 15% seen once. This clone has more than one count but fewer than ten. Its antigen is as yet unknown.

V usage is TRBV4-3 and J usage is TRBJ1-6; D might be TRBD1 (5 bases). Sequencing was done on a sample of naive CD4+ T cells from blood. The receptor's source is a man aged 18 to 35 with type 1 diabetes. CDR3 sequence reads: CASSPGGWASPLHF. The CDR3 nucleotides are TGCGCCAGCAGCCCGGGGGGGTGGGCTTCACCCCTCCACTTT.